Described below is a single TCR beta chain sequence and its context. What antigen it recognizes has not been identified. This sample was taken from a study of cytomegalovirus exposure and HLA in healthy donors (dated by TCRdb to 2016 to 2017). Study-wide context: An earlier analysis of some 550 of the donors reported 250 to 300 Gb of sequence data and around 110 million unique TCR beta sequences from around 200 million T cells. Roughly 290 gigabases of sequencing data and around 88 million unique TCR sequences made up an early release that covered under 750 HLA-typed donors. Every discovery cohort repertoire had been produced on one sequencing platform. HLA typing included class I and class II loci at four-digit resolution. The T cell repertoires of 670 or so subjects were profiled by immunosequencing and related to cytomegalovirus serostatus. Among about 390 genotyped donors of the cohort, an average of approximately 240,000 unique TCR beta nucleotide sequences were sequenced per donor, roughly 20% of them non-productive. Besides the first cohort of around 670 subjects, a separate validation cohort made up of over 95 different subjects was used. Alongside the repertoire data, information on donor age, sex, ethnicity and CMV serostatus was compiled. Among the approximately 430 genotyped donors, 75% to 90% belonged to the genetic ancestry cluster associated with self-reported Caucasian donors. In a later analysis, previously published TCR beta repertoires from fewer than 750 donors were re-analyzed and high-resolution HLA genotyping was added so that TCR occurrence patterns could be studied. High-throughput TCR immunosequencing, statistical association of individual TCRs with disease status, and machine learning were combined to predict cytomegalovirus infection status. In an earlier analysis of 500 to 650 of the donors, high-throughput TCR beta sequencing was used to judge whether each TCR beta V gene segment behaved as functional or pseudogenic. The study aimed to test whether cataloging public T cell receptors could reveal signatures of past pathogen exposure. Genome-wide SNP genotypes for about three fifths of the roughly 670 donors were used in a later genetic analysis, which treated that subset as a discovery cohort. A handful of DR-DQ haplotypes were handled as single units for association and clustering because linkage in the cohort was strong. Rather than using new phenotypic data, the later analysis identified candidate immune exposures from TCR beta sequences and from how often those sequences occurred across donors. Typing coverage differed by locus: A, B, C, DRB1 and DQB1 were typed in roughly 620-630 donors, DQA1 in 500 to 550, DPA1 in around 610, and DPB1 in just under 490.

The cohort consisted of approximately 670 healthy bone marrow donors. Cohort members were all nominally healthy when sampled, although unrecorded immune exposures were likely present. The donor was CMV seropositive and was included in the group of about 290 seropositive cohort members. Each donor provided a peripheral blood sample, and peripheral blood mononuclear cells were used for TCR beta sequencing. Genomic DNA extraction from the blood cell samples was performed with the Qiagen DNeasy Blood Extraction Kit. The library was prepared using the immunoSEQ multiplex PCR assay. For the multiplex PCR, a mixture combining 60 forward primers for TCR Vbeta segments and 13 reverse primers for TCR Jbeta segments was used. The CDR3 region of rearranged TCR beta genes was amplified from genomic DNA with a multiplex PCR assay. Amplified TCR beta libraries were sequenced as 87-base-pair reads on the Illumina HiSeq System. In the original analysis: Across the 700 or so repertoires, a later analysis counted some 80 million unique TCR beta chains, around 11 million of which were shared by at least two donors. To remove PCR and sequencing errors, raw reads were error-corrected and collapsed into unique sequences using a nearest-neighbor algorithm that merged closely related sequences. V, D and J gene segments were assigned by aligning CDR3 sequences to IMGT reference sequences. Each retained sequence needed at least a six-nucleotide match to both a V gene segment and a J gene segment. A rearrangement was called productive if the CDR3 had no stop codons and remained in frame with V and J, and every other rearrangement was called non-productive. Following IMGT convention, CDR3 was defined as the stretch from the second conserved V-encoded cysteine to the conserved J-encoded phenylalanine. The earlier analysis of approximately 500 of the donors excluded sequences that lacked an unambiguous match to a single V gene segment. An earlier analysis of fewer than 750 of the donors classified V segments as functional when productive rearrangements were above 56.7% and as segregating when the standard deviation between donors was above 5%. A statistical classification framework was built for diagnosing cytomegalovirus status from the catalog of TCR beta chain sequences. V and J gene assignment, in a later analysis, came from comparing TCR nucleotide sequences with IMGT/GENE-DB human TR gene sequences. Using the TCRdist pipeline, a later analysis assigned CDR3 sequences along with most-parsimonious VDJ recombination scenarios. In a later analysis, each TCR beta chain was defined by its CDR3 amino acid sequence together with its V-gene family, and reads lacking a unique V-gene family were excluded. To address suspected cross-contamination and a sequencing artifact, a later analysis removed a few hundred highly shared, low-generation-probability nucleotide sequences. A later analysis calculated a clonal expansion index for each public chain from normalized within-repertoire ranks of inferred template counts. In a later analysis, generation probabilities were computed with a VDJ recombination model fitted to out-of-frame rearrangements, and the resulting probabilities were checked against IGoR. A later analysis scored TCR-TCR, TCR-HLA and TCR-CMV co-occurrence with hypergeometric tests, applying a repertoire-size bias correction to TCR pairs. In a later analysis, false discovery rates were estimated by permuting HLA or CMV assignments 20 times. In a later analysis, co-occurring TCRs were grouped using DBSCAN, and TCRdist sequence similarity was added for clustering within HLA-allele-positive subsets. Repertoires with fewer than 30,000 or more than 120,000 public chains were left out of co-occurrence clustering, as were five repertoires with anomalous nucleotide sharing. Not all clones reach the TCRdb copy of this immuneACCESS table, which keeps in-frame sequences only. Checked studies attribute under half of the gap to unresolved V genes and leave the rest unexplained. V and J calls plus clone size are reproduced from that table; the DNA served to infer D and trimming. The sample table records about 78,000 clones. The ten largest make up around 7% of the sample.

Overall study results and their limits: The cohort was sequenced for TCR beta chains only, and without alpha or paired-chain data the features that could be detected were limited. Because the 87-base-pair reads could not distinguish some IMGT-functional V segments, including TRBV6-2 and TRBV6-3, those segments were excluded. Several of the top co-occurrence clusters appeared to be linked to parvovirus B19, influenza, CMV and Epstein-Barr virus, according to a later analysis. Assigning TCR associations to individual alleles was difficult when HLA alleles, especially DR and DQ, strongly co-occurred. A total of roughly 160 TCR beta chains were listed by the study as associated with cytomegalovirus. An association between a missense DCLRE1C variant and V-gene and J-gene trimming of TCR beta chains was found in a later genetic analysis and replicated in an independent cohort. A later analysis found that TCR association rates varied across HLA loci, with DRB1 alleles showing the most associated TCRs and HLA-C alleles the fewest. Because HLA typing was unavailable for some donors at each locus, only the typed subset was used in association tests. Presence/absence analyses assumed roughly uniform sequencing depth across donors, an assumption that may not hold. In a later analysis, HLA-associated TCR beta chains were found to be more clonally expanded and to have lower generation probabilities than equally common non-associated chains. Most TCR sequences were seen in very few donors, while some public TCRs were found in many individuals. Cytomegalovirus status was reported to be diagnosed by the classifier with high specificity and sensitivity in both the original and validation cohorts. The authors suggested that the approach could potentially be extended to other disease states and immunological phenotypes. A further reported finding was that TCR beta sequences accurately predicted the HLA-A and HLA-B alleles for most subjects in the first cohort. Correlated functional status among segregating V segments might be attributable to linkage disequilibrium, but an unknown experimental factor could not be ruled out. Most CMV-associated TCR beta chains appeared to be HLA-restricted in a later analysis, and the HLA associations seemed to be driven largely by CMV exposure. Three of the identified cytomegalovirus-associated TCR beta chains were confirmed in vitro to be specific for cytomegalovirus antigens. The earlier analysis of 450 to 700 of the donors excluded about 16 rarely observed V segments, including chromosome 9 orphons, because counts were too low. A later genetic analysis reported fewer N-insertions in productive TCRs among donors in an Asian-associated ancestry cluster than the roughly 700-donor mean. The sequencing pipeline was judged likely to have produced a cluster of highly shared sequence variants as a technical artifact. At a false discovery rate of 0.05, a later analysis linked 16,951 TCR beta sequences to specific HLA alleles. Immune exposure information for the cohort was limited to CMV serostatus. Broadly in line with IMGT annotations, most TCR beta V segments showed up in productive rearrangements about 87% or about 30% of the time in an earlier analysis of around 600 of the donors.

According to the germline V gene, CDR1 reads SGHRS and CDR2 reads YFSETQ. Spanning cysteine to phenylalanine, the CDR3 consists of 16 amino acids. The read is trimmed to its CDR3 DNA, 48 bases read in frame from base 1. The junction carries 18 bases between V and J, which are trimmed by 0 bases and 8 bases respectively. The specimen sequenced was PBMCs. This TCR was recovered from a female donor in good health and CMV-seropositive. The chain couples TRBV5-1 to TRBJ2-1; TRBD1 is a possible D gene, resting on 7 matching bases. The DNA sequence is as follows: TGCGCCAGCAGCTTGGACTCCAGCGGAGGGGGCGATGAGCAGTTCTTC. This sequence encodes CASSLDSSGGGDEQFF.